The 20 T cell receptor beta chains below all came from one sample that was sequenced in a study of shared clonotypes between healthy human individuals. TCRdb's copy holds only in-frame clones and misses some; the assay was immunoSEQ multiplex PCR. This table has hundreds of thousands of clones, roughly 72% appearing once. Sequencing input: PBMCs. These receptors originate from a woman aged 40 to 50 in good health. Some clones in this sample may be carry-over from other donors' samples.

On this clone itself: A far larger clone is one nucleotide away, so this likely arose from a read error. CDR3 loop: CASSLDREAYGYTF. The CDR3 DNA reads as TGTGCCAGCAGCTTGGACAGGGAGGCCTATGGCTACACCTTC. J is TRBJ1-2 and V is TRBV7-9; 8 positions agree with TRBD1. Trimming took 3 bases from V and 4 from J; bases not matched to a gene: 4. CDR1 and CDR2 from the germline V gene are SEHNR and FQNEAQ (reference sequence). CDR3 length: 14 amino acids.

The rearrangement links TRBV5-8 to TRBJ1-1; 7 bases are shared with TRBD1. Trimming took 6 bases from V and 4 from J; bases not matched to a gene: 9. Germline lookup yields CDR1 SGHTS and CDR2 YDEGEE. The CDR3 runs 14 residues. CDR3 residues: CASMRGRQSTEAFF. The CDR3 region has the DNA TGTGCCAGCATGAGGGGGCGACAGAGCACTGAAGCTTTCTTT.

This clone was recorded a few times. The chain joins TRBV30 to TRBJ2-3; 7 bases are shared with TRBD1. Trimming took 5 bases from V and 1 from J; bases not matched to a gene: 0. CDR1 and CDR2 from the germline V gene are GTSNPN and SVGIG (reference sequence). This CDR3 has 12 residues. The CDR3 reads CAWGTGTDTQYF. DNA for the CDR3: TGTGCCTGGGGGACAGGCACAGATACGCAGTATTTT.

This clone was counted a single time. This rearrangement joins TRBV18 to TRBJ1-4, with TRBD1 matching 8 bases. V lost 6 bases to trimming and J lost 7 bases; unmatched junction nucleotides: 10. The CDR3 loop spans 15 amino acids. Germline V gene data show CDR1 as KGHSH and CDR2 as LQKENI. The CDR3 DNA is TGTGCCAGCTCCCAAGACAGGGGAAGTGGTGAAAAACTGTTTTTT. Its protein product is CASSQDRGSGEKLFF. The variable domain in full, completed from reference TRBV18 and TRBJ1-4, reads NAGVMQNPRHLVRRRGQEARLRCSPMKGHSHVYWYRQLPEEGLKFMVYLQKENIIDESGMPKERFSAEFPKEGPSILRIQQVVRGDSAAYFCASSQDRGSGEKLFFGSGTQLSVL.

The V call is TRBV7-2, the J call TRBJ2-7; TRBD2 matches at 9 bases. CDR3 length equals 15 residues. The germline CDR1 and CDR2 sequences are SGHTA and FQGNSA. V trimming: 5 bases; J trimming: 1 base; junction bases outside the gene matches: 6. For the CDR3, the DNA is TGTGCCAGCAGCGGGGGACTAGCCGATTCCTACGAGCAGTACTTC. It codes for CASSGGLADSYEQYF.

The V and J genes are TRBV11-3 and TRBJ2-3, with 9 bases fitting TRBD2. There are 14 residues in the CDR3. Germline lookup yields CDR1 SGHNT and CDR2 YENEEA. J gave up 5 bases and V 5 bases, and 5 bases lay outside the gene matches. CDR3 sequence reads: CASSKGLAGDTQYF. DNA of the CDR3: TGTGCCAGCAGCAAGGGACTAGCCGGAGATACGCAGTATTTT.

The chain is built from TRBV2 and TRBJ2-7, with D possibly being TRBD2 (5 bases). Trimming removed 6 bases at V and 3 bases at J, with 15 bases between. Germline V CDR1 and CDR2: SNHLY, FYNNEI. The length of the CDR3 is 14 residues. The CDR3 protein is CASRPIATSYEQYF. CDR3 nucleotides: TGTGCCAGCAGACCCATAGCCACTAGCTACGAGCAGTACTTC.

The chain is built from TRBV28 and TRBJ2-3, with 8 bases identical to TRBD2. CDR1 is MDHEN, CDR2 SYDVKM, per germline. There are 15 residues in the CDR3. Trimming took 6 bases from V and 1 from J; bases not matched to a gene: 6. This CDR3 is CASRTSVLGTDTQYF. In DNA, the CDR3 is TGTGCCAGCAGGACTAGCGTTCTGGGCACAGATACGCAGTATTTT.

The rearrangement links TRBV6-9 to TRBJ1-1; a possible D gene is TRBD1 (5 bases). CDR1 MNHGY and CDR2 SVAAGI come from the germline V gene. V lost 3 bases to trimming and J lost 5 bases, with 13 bases between them. The CDR3 loop spans 14 amino acids. The CDR3 loop is CASSYMGVRTEAFF. The DNA for the CDR3 is TGTGCCAGCAGTTACATGGGGGTGAGGACTGAAGCTTTCTTT.

This chain links TRBV6-1 with TRBJ1-1, with D possibly TRBD1 on 6 matching bases. The CDR3 has 13 amino acids. Germline CDR1 reads MNHNS; CDR2 reads SASEGT. Trimming pared 7 bases from V and 1 base from J, leaving 10 bases between. The chain's CDR3 is CASIPTGNTEAFF. In nucleotides, the CDR3 is TGTGCCAGCATTCCGACAGGGAACACTGAAGCTTTCTTT.

J is TRBJ1-1 and V is TRBV9; D may be TRBD1 (5 bases). The CDR3 consists of 13 residues. Trimming pared 4 bases from V and 2 bases from J, leaving 9 bases between. Germline values: CDR1 SGDLS, CDR2 YYNGEE. As DNA, the CDR3 is TGTGCCAGCAGCCCGAGGACAAACACTGAAGCTTTCTTT. This gives the protein CASSPRTNTEAFF.

The rearrangement joins TRBV30 to TRBJ2-1; either TRBD1 or TRBD2 may supply D (5 bases each). V was trimmed by 2 bases and J by 6 bases, leaving 14 bases between them. The CDR3 extends over 14 amino acids. CDR1 GTSNPN and CDR2 SVGIG come from the germline V gene (reference sequence). CDR3 sequence reads: CAWSMGDWGNEQFF. CDR3 nucleotides: TGTGCCTGGAGTATGGGGGATTGGGGCAATGAGCAGTTCTTC.

The rearrangement uses TRBV21-1 and TRBJ1-1. TRBV21-1 is a pseudogene locus. CDR3 length: 13 residues. The CDR3 loop reads CASAGTDPVEAFF. Written as DNA, the CDR3 is TGTGCCAGCGCTGGGACGGACCCCGTTGAAGCTTTCTTT.

The chain carries TRBV2 and TRBJ2-2, with 10 bases fitting TRBD2. CDR3 length equals 16 residues. J lost 4 bases, V lost 6 bases, and 8 bases had no gene match. Germline V gene lookup returns CDR1 SNHLY and CDR2 FYNNEI. The CDR3 spells CASSRISGRATGELFF. The CDR3 DNA reads as TGTGCCAGCAGCCGAATCAGCGGGAGGGCCACCGGGGAGCTGTTTTTT.

The V call is TRBV5-1, the J call TRBJ1-4; possible D gene TRBD1, 5 bases. The CDR3 has 14 residues. Trimming cost V 3 bases and J 3 bases, with 9 bases left between them. Per germline, CDR1 SGHRS and CDR2 YFSETQ. The CDR3 here is CASSSGSPNEKLFF. The CDR3 coding sequence is TGCGCCAGCAGCTCAGGGTCCCCTAATGAAAAACTGTTTTTT.

The count of this clone is one. The V gene is TRBV7-8, the J gene TRBJ2-5; 9 positions match TRBD2. In germline, CDR1 is SGHVS, CDR2 FQNEAQ. The trim removed 5 bases at V and 1 base at J, leaving 5 bases unmatched. This CDR3 comprises 15 residues. This chain's CDR3 is CASSPVAGAQETQYF. The CDR3 nucleotides read TGTGCCAGCAGCCCAGTAGCGGGAGCCCAAGAGACCCAGTACTTC.

V gene TRBV7-3 combines with J gene TRBJ2-1; 9 bases fit TRBD2. Germline-derived CDR1 and CDR2 are SGHTA and FQGTGA. J gave up 6 bases and V 1 base, and 19 bases lay outside the gene matches. CDR3 size: 20 residues. Here the CDR3 DNA reads TGTGCCAGCAGCTTAAGTTCCTCGGGCGTAGCGGGAGCCACTCTCAATGAGCAGTTCTTC. This translates into CASSLSSSGVAGATLNEQFF.

The chain links TRBV28 to TRBJ1-5; D not certain. V dropped 4 bases and J dropped 0 bases, with 7 bases sitting between them. The CDR3 is 14 residues long. Germline lookup yields CDR1 MDHEN and CDR2 SYDVKM. The CDR3 loop is CASSSFYSNQPQHF. In nucleotides, the CDR3 is TGTGCCAGCAGTTCCTTTTATAGCAATCAGCCCCAGCATTTT. The full variable domain, its missing parts supplied by reference TRBV28 and TRBJ1-5, is DVKVTQSSRYLVKRTGEKVFLECVQDMDHENMFWYRQDPGLGLRLIYFSYDVKMKEKGDIPEGYSVSREKKERFSLILESASTNQTSMYLCASSSFYSNQPQHFGDGTRLSIL.

The chain combines TRBV7-7 with TRBJ2-1; D is unclear. V lost 5 bases and J 5 bases, leaving 16 bases between the germline ends. The CDR3 runs to 15 residues. Germline V gives CDR1 SSHAT, CDR2 FNYEAQ (reference sequence). Written as DNA, the CDR3 is TGTGCCAGCAGCCTGGGATTGGCGGCCAACAATGAGCAGTTCTTC. This encodes CASSLGLAANNEQFF. Full variable domain (remainder filled in from reference TRBV7-7 and TRBJ2-1): GAGVSQSPRYKVTKRGQDVTLRCDPISSHATLYWYQQALGQGPEFLTYFNYEAQPDKSGLPSDRFSAERPEGSISTLTIQRTEQRDSAMYRCASSLGLAANNEQFFGPGTRLTVL.

V and J are TRBV23-1 and TRBJ2-1, with D maybe TRBD2 (5 bases). TRBV23-1 carries the ORF label, with uncertain function. CDR3 length equals 17 residues. V was trimmed by 4 bases and J by 8 bases, leaving 24 bases between them. The CDR3 nucleotides read TGCGCCAGCAGTCTAAACCGCGAGGGCCAGGCGGTCGATGAGCAGTTCTTC. Amino acids: CASSLNREGQAVDEQFF.